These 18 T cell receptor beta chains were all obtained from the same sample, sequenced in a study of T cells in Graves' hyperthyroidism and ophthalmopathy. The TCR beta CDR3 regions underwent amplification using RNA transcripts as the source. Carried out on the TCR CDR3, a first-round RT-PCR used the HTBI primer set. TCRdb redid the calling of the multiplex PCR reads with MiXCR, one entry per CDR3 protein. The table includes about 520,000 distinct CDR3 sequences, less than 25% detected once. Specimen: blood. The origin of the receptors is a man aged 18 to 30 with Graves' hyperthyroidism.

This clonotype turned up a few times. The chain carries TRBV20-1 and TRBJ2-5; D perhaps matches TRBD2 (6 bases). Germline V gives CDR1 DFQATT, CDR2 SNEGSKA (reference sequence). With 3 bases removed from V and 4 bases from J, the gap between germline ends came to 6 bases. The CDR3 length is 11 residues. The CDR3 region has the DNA TGCAGTGCTAGCGGGAGAGAGACCCAGTACTTC. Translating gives CSASGRETQYF.

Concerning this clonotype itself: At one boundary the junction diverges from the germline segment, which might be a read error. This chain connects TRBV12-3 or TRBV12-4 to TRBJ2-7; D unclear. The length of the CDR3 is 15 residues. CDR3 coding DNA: TGTGCCAGCAGTAGGCCGGTGAGAAAGACCTACGGGCAGTACTTC. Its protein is CASSRPVRKTYGQYF.

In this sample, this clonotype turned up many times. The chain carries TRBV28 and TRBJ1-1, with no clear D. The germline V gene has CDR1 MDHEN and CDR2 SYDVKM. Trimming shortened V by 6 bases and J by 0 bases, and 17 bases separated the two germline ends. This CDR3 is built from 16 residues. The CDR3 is CASSPGRGGMNTEAFF. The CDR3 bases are TGTGCCAGCAGCCCCGGACGGGGTGGGATGAACACTGAAGCTTTCTTT.

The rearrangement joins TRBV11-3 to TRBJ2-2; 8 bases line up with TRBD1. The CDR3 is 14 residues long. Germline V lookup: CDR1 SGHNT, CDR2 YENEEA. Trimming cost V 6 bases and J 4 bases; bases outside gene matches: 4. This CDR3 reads CASRATGGTGELFF. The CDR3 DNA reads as TGTGCCAGCAGAGCTACAGGGGGCACCGGGGAGCTGTTTTTT.

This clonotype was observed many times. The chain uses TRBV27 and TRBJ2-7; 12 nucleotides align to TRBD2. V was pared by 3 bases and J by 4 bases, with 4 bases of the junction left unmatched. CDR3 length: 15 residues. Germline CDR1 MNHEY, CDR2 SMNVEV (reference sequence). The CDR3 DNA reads TGTGCCAGCAGTTTCCTAGCGGGGGGGAGATACGAGCAGTACTTC. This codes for CASSFLAGGRYEQYF.

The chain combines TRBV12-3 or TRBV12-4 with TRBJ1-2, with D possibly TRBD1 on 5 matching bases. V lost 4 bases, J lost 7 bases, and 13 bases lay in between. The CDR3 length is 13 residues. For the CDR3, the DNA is TGTGCCAGCAGTTCGGGGACGCATACTGGCTACACCTTC. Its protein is CASSSGTHTGYTF.

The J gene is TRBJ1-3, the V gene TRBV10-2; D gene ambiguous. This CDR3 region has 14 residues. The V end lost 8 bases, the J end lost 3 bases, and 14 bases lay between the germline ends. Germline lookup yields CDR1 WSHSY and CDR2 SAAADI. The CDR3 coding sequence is TGCGCCAGCTTTACGGGTTCGGTTGGAAACACCATATATTTT. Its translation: CASFTGSVGNTIYF.

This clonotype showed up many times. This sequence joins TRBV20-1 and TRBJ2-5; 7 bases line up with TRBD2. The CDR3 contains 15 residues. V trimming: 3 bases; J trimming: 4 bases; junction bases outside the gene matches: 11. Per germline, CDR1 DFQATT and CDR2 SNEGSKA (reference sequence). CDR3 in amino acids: CSASRTSSARETQYF. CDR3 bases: TGCAGTGCTAGCCGGACTAGTAGCGCCCGAGAGACCCAGTACTTC.

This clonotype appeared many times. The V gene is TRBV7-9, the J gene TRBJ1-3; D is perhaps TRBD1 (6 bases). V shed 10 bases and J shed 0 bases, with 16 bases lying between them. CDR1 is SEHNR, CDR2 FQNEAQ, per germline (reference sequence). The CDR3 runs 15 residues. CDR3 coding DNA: TGTGCCACCGCGGACAGTACCCACTCTGGAAACACCATATATTTT. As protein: CATADSTHSGNTIYF.

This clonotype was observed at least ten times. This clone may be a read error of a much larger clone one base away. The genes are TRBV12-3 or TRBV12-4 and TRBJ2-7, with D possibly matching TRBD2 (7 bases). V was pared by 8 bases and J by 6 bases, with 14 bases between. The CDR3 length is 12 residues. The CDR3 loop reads CASGGAGAEQYF. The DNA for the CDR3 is TGTGCCAGCGGGGGGGCAGGGGCCGAGCAGTACTTC.

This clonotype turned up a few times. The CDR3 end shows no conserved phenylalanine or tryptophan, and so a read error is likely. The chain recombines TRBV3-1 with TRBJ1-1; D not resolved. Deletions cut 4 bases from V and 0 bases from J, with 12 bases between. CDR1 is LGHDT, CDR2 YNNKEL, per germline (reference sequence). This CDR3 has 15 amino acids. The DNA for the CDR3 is TGTGCCAGCAGCCGCCGCCAACGACTGAACACTGAAGCTTTCTCT. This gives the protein CASSRRQRLNTEAFS.

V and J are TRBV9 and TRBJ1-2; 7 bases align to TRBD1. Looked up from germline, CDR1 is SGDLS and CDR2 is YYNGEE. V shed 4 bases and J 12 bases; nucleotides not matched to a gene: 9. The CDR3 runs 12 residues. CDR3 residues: CASSHGQASHTF. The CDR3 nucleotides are TGTGCCAGCAGCCACGGACAGGCCTCACACACCTTC.

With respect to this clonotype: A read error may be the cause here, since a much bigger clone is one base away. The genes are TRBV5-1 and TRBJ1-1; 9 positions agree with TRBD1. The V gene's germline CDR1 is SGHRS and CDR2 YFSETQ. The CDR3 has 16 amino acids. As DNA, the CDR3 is TGCGCCAGCAGCTTGGATATCTACAGGGGGCGAACTGAAGCTTCCTTT. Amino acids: CASSLDIYRGRTEASF. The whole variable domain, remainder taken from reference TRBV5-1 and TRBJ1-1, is KAGVTQTPRYLIKTRGQQVTLSCSPISGHRSVSWYQQTPGQGLQFLFEYFSETQRNKGNFPGRFSGRQFSNSRSEMNVSTLELGDSALYLCASSLDIYRGRTEASFGQGTRLTVV.

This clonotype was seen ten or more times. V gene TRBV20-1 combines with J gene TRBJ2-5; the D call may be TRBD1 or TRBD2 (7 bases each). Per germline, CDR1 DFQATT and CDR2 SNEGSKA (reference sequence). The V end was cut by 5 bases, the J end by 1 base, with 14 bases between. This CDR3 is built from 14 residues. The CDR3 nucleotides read TGCAGTGCTCGACAGGGAGGGCCCCAAGAGACCCAGTACTTC. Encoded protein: CSARQGGPQETQYF.

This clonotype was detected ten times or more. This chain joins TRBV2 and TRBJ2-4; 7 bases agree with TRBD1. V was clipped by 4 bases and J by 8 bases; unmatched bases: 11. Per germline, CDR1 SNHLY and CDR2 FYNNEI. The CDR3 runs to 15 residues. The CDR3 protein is CASSASTGSMYIQYF. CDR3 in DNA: TGTGCCAGCAGTGCCTCGACAGGGAGCATGTACATTCAGTACTTC. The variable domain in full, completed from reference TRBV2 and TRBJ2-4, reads EPEVTQTPSHQVTQMGQEVILRCVPISNHLYFYWYRQILGQKVEFLVSFYNNEISEKSEIFDDQFSVERPDGSNFTLKIRSTKLEDSAMYFCASSASTGSMYIQYFGAGTRLSVL.

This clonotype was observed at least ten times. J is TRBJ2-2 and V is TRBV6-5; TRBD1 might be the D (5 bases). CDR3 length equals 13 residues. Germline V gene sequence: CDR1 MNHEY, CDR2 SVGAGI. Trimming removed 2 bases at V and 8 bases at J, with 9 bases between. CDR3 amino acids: CASSYVGPGELFF. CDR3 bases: TGTGCCAGCAGTTACGTGGGGCCGGGGGAGCTGTTTTTT.

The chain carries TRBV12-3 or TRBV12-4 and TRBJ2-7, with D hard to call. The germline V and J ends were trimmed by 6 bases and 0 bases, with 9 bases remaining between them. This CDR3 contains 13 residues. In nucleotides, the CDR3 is TGTGCCAGCAGCGACCGAAGCTCCTACGAGCAGTACTTC. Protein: CASSDRSSYEQYF.

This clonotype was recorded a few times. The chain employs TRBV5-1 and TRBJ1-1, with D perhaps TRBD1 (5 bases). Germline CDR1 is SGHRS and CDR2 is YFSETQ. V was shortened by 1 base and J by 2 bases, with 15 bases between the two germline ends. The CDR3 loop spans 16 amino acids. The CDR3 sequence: CASSLNAGQRNTEAFF. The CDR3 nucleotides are TGCGCCAGCAGCTTGAACGCCGGACAACGTAACACTGAAGCTTTCTTT.